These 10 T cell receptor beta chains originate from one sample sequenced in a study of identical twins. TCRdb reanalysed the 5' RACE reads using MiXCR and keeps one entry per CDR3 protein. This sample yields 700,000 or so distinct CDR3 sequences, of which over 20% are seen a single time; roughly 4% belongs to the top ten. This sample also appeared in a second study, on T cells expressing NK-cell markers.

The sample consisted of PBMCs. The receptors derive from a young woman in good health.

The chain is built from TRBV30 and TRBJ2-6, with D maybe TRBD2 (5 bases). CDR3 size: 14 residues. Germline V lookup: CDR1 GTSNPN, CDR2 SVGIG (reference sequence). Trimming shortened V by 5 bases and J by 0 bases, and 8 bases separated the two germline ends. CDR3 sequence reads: CAWESGSGANVLTF. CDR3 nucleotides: TGTGCCTGGGAGAGCGGCTCTGGGGCCAACGTCCTGACTTTC.

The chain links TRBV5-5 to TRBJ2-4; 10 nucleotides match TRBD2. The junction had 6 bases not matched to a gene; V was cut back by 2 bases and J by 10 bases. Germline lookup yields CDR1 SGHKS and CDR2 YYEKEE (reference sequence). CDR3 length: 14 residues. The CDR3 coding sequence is TGTGCCAGCAGCTTCGTAGCGGGGGGTGTTATTCAGTACTTC. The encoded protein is CASSFVAGGVIQYF. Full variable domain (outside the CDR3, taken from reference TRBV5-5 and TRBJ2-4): DAGVTQSPTHLIKTRGQQVTLRCSPISGHKSVSWYQQVLGQGPQFIFQYYEKEERGRGNFPDRFSARQFPNYSSELNVNALLLGDSALYLCASSFVAGGVIQYFGAGTRLSVL.

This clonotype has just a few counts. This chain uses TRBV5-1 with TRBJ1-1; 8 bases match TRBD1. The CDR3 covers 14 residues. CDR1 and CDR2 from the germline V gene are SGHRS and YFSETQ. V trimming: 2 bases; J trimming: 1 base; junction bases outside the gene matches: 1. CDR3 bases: TGCGCCAGCAGCTTCCAGGGGGCGAACACTGAAGCTTTCTTT. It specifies CASSFQGANTEAFF.

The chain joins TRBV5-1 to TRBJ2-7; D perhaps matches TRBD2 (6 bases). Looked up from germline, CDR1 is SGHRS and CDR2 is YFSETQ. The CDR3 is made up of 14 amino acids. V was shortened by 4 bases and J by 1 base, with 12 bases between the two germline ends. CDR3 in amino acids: CASSDLRGSYEQYF. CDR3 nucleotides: TGCGCCAGCAGCGACTTACGGGGGTCCTACGAGCAGTACTTC. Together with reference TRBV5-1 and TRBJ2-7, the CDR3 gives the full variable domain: KAGVTQTPRYLIKTRGQQVTLSCSPISGHRSVSWYQQTPGQGLQFLFEYFSETQRNKGNFPGRFSGRQFSNSRSEMNVSTLELGDSALYLCASSDLRGSYEQYFGPGTRLTVT.

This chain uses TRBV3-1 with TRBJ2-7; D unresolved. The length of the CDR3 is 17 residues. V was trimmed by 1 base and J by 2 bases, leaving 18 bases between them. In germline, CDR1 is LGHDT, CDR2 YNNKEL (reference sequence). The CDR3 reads CASSQGLHTNNTYEQYF. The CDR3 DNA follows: TGTGCCAGCAGCCAAGGACTCCATACGAATAATACCTACGAGCAGTACTTC.

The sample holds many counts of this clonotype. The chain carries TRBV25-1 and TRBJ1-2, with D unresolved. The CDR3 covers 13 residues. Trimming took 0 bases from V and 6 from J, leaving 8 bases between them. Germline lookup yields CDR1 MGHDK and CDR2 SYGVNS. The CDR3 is CASSEYSYDGYTF. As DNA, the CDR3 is TGTGCCAGCAGTGAATACTCATATGATGGCTACACCTTC.

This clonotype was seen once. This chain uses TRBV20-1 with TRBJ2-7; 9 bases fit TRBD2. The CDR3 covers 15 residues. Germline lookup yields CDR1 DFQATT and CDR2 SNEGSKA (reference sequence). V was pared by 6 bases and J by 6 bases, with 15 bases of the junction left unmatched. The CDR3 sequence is CSAWAGLAGTFEQYF. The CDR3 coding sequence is TGCAGTGCCTGGGCGGGGCTAGCGGGGACCTTCGAGCAGTACTTC.

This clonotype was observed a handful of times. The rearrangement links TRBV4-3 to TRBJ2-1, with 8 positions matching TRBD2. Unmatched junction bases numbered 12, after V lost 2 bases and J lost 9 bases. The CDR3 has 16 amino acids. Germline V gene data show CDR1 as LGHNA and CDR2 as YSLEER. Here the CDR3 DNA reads TGCGCCAGCAGCCAACTCATGGGAGCGGGAGATGGTGAGCAGTTCTTC. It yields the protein CASSQLMGAGDGEQFF.

The CDR3 DNA sequence: TGCGCCAGCAAGATAACGGGGGGCCTTACAGATACGCAGTATTTT. Its translation is CASKITGGLTDTQYF. The chain has TRBV5-1 and TRBJ2-3, with D perhaps TRBD2 (7 bases). The V end was cut by 6 bases, the J end by 3 bases, with 17 bases between. Germline V gene lookup returns CDR1 SGHRS and CDR2 YFSETQ. This CDR3 has 15 amino acids.

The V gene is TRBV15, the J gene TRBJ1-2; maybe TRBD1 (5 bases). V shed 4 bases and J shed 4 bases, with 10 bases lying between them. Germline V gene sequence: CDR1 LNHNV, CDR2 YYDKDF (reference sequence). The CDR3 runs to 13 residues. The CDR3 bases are TGTGCCACCAGCAAGGGGAGCGGCTATGGCTACACCTTC. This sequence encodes CATSKGSGYGYTF.